This record concerns one T cell receptor beta chain sequence. The antigen remains unidentified. One end of the junction varies from germline; a read error may be responsible. Clones were read by immunoSEQ multiplex PCR, and TCRdb kept only the in-frame ones, dropping some. The sample has 90,000 to 150,000 clones, 85% to 95% seen once. The CDR3 sequence is 13 residues long. Germline loops: CDR1 SSHAT, CDR2 FNYEAQ (reference sequence). The data derive from a study of graft-versus-host responses after intestinal transplantation. Across the whole study: Grafts that recipients had were multivisceral, liver-intestinal, or isolated intestinal transplants. General study points: There was an association between peak levels of circulating GvH clones and early post-transplant HvG declines. Recipient bone marrow held GvH clones, some seen earlier in ileum or blood.

V usage is TRBV7-7 and J usage is TRBJ2-5; 7 nucleotides line up with TRBD2. This clonotype was obtained from a human donor who received an intestinal transplant. Material: unstimulated CD4+ T cells sorted from spleen or lymph node cells, obtained before intestinal transplant. The CDR3 region is CASSPAGQETQYF. CDR3 bases: TGTGCTAGCAGCCCAGCGGGACAAGAGACCCAGTACTTC.